A single sample is the source of the 31 T cell receptor beta chains below, sequenced in a study of T-cell memory formation after mild COVID-19. Each CDR3 protein gets one entry after TCRdb re-called the 5' RACE reads with MiXCR. Seen here are 350,000 to 500,000 distinct CDR3 sequences, over 15% observed once, and the top ten hold approximately 21%. Input material: PBMCs or a T cell subset sorted from them (not recorded which). These receptors came from a man aged 18-30 years who had mild COVID-19 (a few samples of this study predate the infection). Cell type and time point are not known.

The table lists this clonotype with a few counts. The CDR3 DNA reads TGTGCCAGCAGTTACTCGGGCAGGGAAGCTGAGCAGTTCTTC. Translated: CASSYSGREAEQFF. This chain uses TRBV6-5 with TRBJ2-1, with D perhaps TRBD1 (5 bases). CDR3 length equals 14 residues. Trimming stripped 0 bases from V and 9 bases from J, with 12 bases between. Per germline, CDR1 MNHEY and CDR2 SVGAGI.

This clonotype was recorded a few times. This chain connects TRBV20-1 to TRBJ2-3, with a tentative D call TRBD1 (5 bases). The germline CDR1 and CDR2 sequences are DFQATT and SNEGSKA (reference sequence). V lost 6 bases and J lost 3, with 13 bases in between. CDR3 size: 13 residues. DNA for the CDR3: TGCAGTGCGGCAGGGTCAGGGACAGATACGCAGTATTTT. Amino acid sequence: CSAAGSGTDTQYF.

This sequence joins TRBV2 and TRBJ2-3; 9 nucleotides agree with TRBD1. The V gene's germline CDR1 is SNHLY and CDR2 FYNNEI. The V segment lost 11 bases and the J segment 3 bases; nucleotides outside the gene matches: 6. This CDR3 is built from 13 residues. DNA of the CDR3: TGTGCCTGCACCGGACAGGGGACAGATACGCAGTATTTT. It translates to CACTGQGTDTQYF.

The chain employs TRBV4-3 and TRBJ2-3, with D possibly matching TRBD2 (5 bases). The CDR3 length is 16 residues. Trimming shortened V by 4 bases and J by 4 bases, and 18 bases separated the two germline ends. The germline gives CDR1 LGHNA, CDR2 YSLEER. As DNA, the CDR3 is TGCGCCAGCAGCCCATCGGGGTTACTCGGCGCAGATACGCAGTATTTT. Amino acids: CASSPSGLLGADTQYF.

This clonotype was seen repeatedly, ten times or more. V and J are TRBV5-1 and TRBJ1-6; TRBD1 is a possible D gene (5 bases). CDR1 SGHRS and CDR2 YFSETQ come from the germline V gene. Trimming removed 4 bases from V and 4 bases from J, with 15 bases in between. The CDR3 totals 16 residues. CDR3 region: CASSLTGPRYNSPLHF. CDR3 in DNA: TGCGCCAGCAGCCTAACGGGACCGCGGTATAATTCACCCCTCCACTTT.

This chain connects TRBV6-2 or TRBV6-3 to TRBJ1-1; D may be TRBD1 (6 bases). The germline V and J ends were trimmed by 5 bases and 5 bases, with 12 bases remaining between them. The CDR3 has 13 residues. CDR1 MNHEY and CDR2 SVGEGT come from the germline V gene. CDR3 bases: TGTGCCAGCAGTGCAGGGGAGAGAACTGAAGCTTTCTTT. Translating gives CASSAGERTEAFF.

This chain links TRBV15 with TRBJ2-2; a possible D gene is TRBD2 (6 bases). With 2 bases removed from V and 7 bases from J, the gap between germline ends came to 17 bases. Germline V gene lookup returns CDR1 LNHNV and CDR2 YYDKDF (reference sequence). The CDR3 consists of 16 residues. Written as DNA, the CDR3 is TGTGCCACCAGCAGAAGTGGCGGGGTGTCCGGCGGGGAGCTGTTTTTT. This sequence encodes CATSRSGGVSGGELFF.

This clonotype was seen a few times. The chain is built from TRBV2 and TRBJ1-5, with 8 nucleotides matching TRBD1. The CDR3 contains 14 residues. The V gene's germline CDR1 is SNHLY and CDR2 FYNNEI. V lost 6 bases to trimming and J lost 7 bases; unmatched junction nucleotides: 8. CDR3 DNA sequence: TGTGCCAGCAGCGCGACAGGGGAAGGGCAGCCCCAGCATTTT. It translates to CASSATGEGQPQHF.

This clonotype was counted only a few times. The chain couples TRBV28 to TRBJ2-7; TRBD1 matches 11 bases. In germline, CDR1 is MDHEN, CDR2 SYDVKM. J was trimmed by 5 bases and V by 8 bases; bases with no gene match: 5. The length of the CDR3 is 13 residues. In DNA, the CDR3 is TGTGCCAGCCGGGACAGGGGGTCGAACGAGCAGTACGTC. Its protein product is CASRDRGSNEQYV.

The V and J genes are TRBV2 and TRBJ1-6; D is unresolved. Trimming took 5 bases from V and 0 from J, leaving 11 bases between them. This CDR3 has 16 amino acids. Germline-derived CDR1 and CDR2 are SNHLY and FYNNEI. The CDR3 loop is CASSLTESSYNSPLHF. For the CDR3, the DNA is TGTGCCAGCAGTCTAACAGAGAGCTCCTATAATTCACCCCTCCACTTT.

This clonotype was seen once. The V and J genes are TRBV5-1 and TRBJ2-1; 7 bases are a match to TRBD1. J gave up 4 bases and V 5 bases, and 6 bases lay outside the gene matches. Per the germline V gene, CDR1 is SGHRS and CDR2 is YFSETQ. The CDR3 has 14 residues. DNA of the CDR3: TGCGCCAGCAGTACAGGGGATTATTACAATGAGCAGTTCTTC. Translated: CASSTGDYYNEQFF.

This clonotype was recorded a few times. The V call is TRBV15, the J call TRBJ1-4; D unresolved. The germline gives CDR1 LNHNV, CDR2 YYDKDF (reference sequence). The CDR3 has 18 residues. V was shortened by 0 bases and J by 2 bases, with 16 bases between the two germline ends. The CDR3 protein is CATSRDRERSGTNEKLFF. CDR3 nucleotide sequence: TGTGCCACCAGCAGAGATCGGGAAAGGAGTGGGACTAATGAAAAACTGTTTTTT.

This clonotype occurred a few times. CDR3 DNA sequence: TGTGCCAGCAGCCAAGAAGAGAGGATTGAGCAGTTCTTC. Amino acid sequence: CASSQEERIEQFF. The V and J genes are TRBV3-1 and TRBJ2-1; D is ambiguous. Germline V lookup: CDR1 LGHDT, CDR2 YNNKEL (reference sequence). This CDR3 is built from 13 residues. The V gene lost 0 bases and the J gene lost 9 bases, with 9 bases spanning the gap.

This clonotype has only a few counts. CDR3 residues: CASSLPQGVTNEKLFF. In nucleotides, the CDR3 is TGTGCCAGCAGTTTACCGCAGGGTGTAACTAATGAAAAACTGTTTTTT. The chain recombines TRBV28 with TRBJ1-4, with a weak D call TRBD1 (5 bases). The CDR3 is made up of 16 amino acids. Germline loops: CDR1 MDHEN, CDR2 SYDVKM. The V end lost 2 bases, the J end lost 1 base, and 11 bases lay between the germline ends.

This clonotype was detected ten times or more. V gene TRBV7-2 combines with J gene TRBJ2-1, with D unclear. CDR1 SGHTA and CDR2 FQGNSA come from the germline V gene. This CDR3 is built from 13 residues. V gave up 5 bases and J gave up 3 bases, with 8 bases separating them. CDR3: CASSLSFYNEQFF. The CDR3 coding sequence is TGTGCCAGCAGCCTTTCCTTCTACAATGAGCAGTTCTTC.

In its sample, this clonotype was seen a few times. This chain joins TRBV11-3 and TRBJ2-2, with 10 bases aligning to TRBD2. Unmatched junction bases numbered 5, after V lost 5 bases and J lost 2 bases. This CDR3 contains 16 residues. CDR1 SGHNT and CDR2 YENEEA come from the germline V gene. CDR3 coding DNA: TGTGCCAGCAGCCTAACTAGCGGGGCTAACACCGGGGAGCTGTTTTTT. Translating it yields CASSLTSGANTGELFF.

The genes are TRBV7-2 and TRBJ1-2; perhaps TRBD1 as D (6 bases). Germline-derived CDR1 and CDR2 are SGHTA and FQGNSA. The CDR3 runs to 14 residues. V lost 4 bases and J 8 bases, leaving 17 bases between the germline ends. CDR3 nucleotides: TGTGCCAGCAGCTCCCCTAGGGGGGCTGGGGGCTACACCTTC. It is translated as CASSSPRGAGGYTF.

There are many counts of this clonotype. This chain links TRBV27 with TRBJ1-1; D not resolved. CDR3 length equals 13 residues. Germline assignment: CDR1 MNHEY and CDR2 SMNVEV (reference sequence). V lost 8 bases to trimming and J lost 1 base, with 11 bases between them. DNA for the CDR3: TGTGCCAGCTCACCCAGAGCGAACACTGAAGCTTTCTTT. It is translated as CASSPRANTEAFF.

This clonotype showed up just a few times. The chain has TRBV6-5 and TRBJ2-5, with no clear D. Germline V CDR1 and CDR2: MNHEY, SVGAGI. CDR3 size: 16 residues. Trimming shortened V by 6 bases and J by 4 bases, and 21 bases separated the two germline ends. The CDR3 bases are TGTGCCAGCAGCCCGTACGATTTGCAGTTGGGAGAGACCCAGTACTTC. Amino acid sequence: CASSPYDLQLGETQYF.

The chain carries TRBV3-2 and TRBJ2-7; TRBD1 is the table's D call and was not checked against the DNA. TRBV3-2 is a pseudogene locus. CDR3 length: 14 amino acids. Written as DNA, the CDR3 is TGTGCCAGCAGCCAAGATCGTACAGGGACCGAGCAGTACGTC. Translation: CASSQDRTGTEQYV.

V is TRBV27 and J is TRBJ1-1, with 7 nucleotides matching TRBD1. The CDR3 sequence is 11 residues long. Germline CDR1 and CDR2: MNHEY and SMNVEV (reference sequence). The J segment lost 11 bases and the V segment lost 7 bases, leaving 7 bases of the junction unmatched. The DNA for the CDR3 is TGTGCCAGCAAGGTCCAGGGGGAGGCTTTCTTT. Residues: CASKVQGEAFF.

This clonotype has just a few counts. This rearrangement joins TRBV7-2 to TRBJ2-4; TRBD1 matches 7 bases. The CDR3 loop spans 13 amino acids. V lost 2 bases and J lost 8; bases outside the gene matches: 3. CDR1 and CDR2 (germline): SGHTA, FQGNSA. The DNA of the CDR3 is TGTGCCAGCAGCTTACCAGGGGGTGACATTCAGTACTTC. Translated: CASSLPGGDIQYF.

This clonotype showed up just a few times. The rearrangement joins TRBV28 to TRBJ1-5; possibly TRBD1 for D (5 bases). The CDR3 length is 18 residues. Trimming cost V 1 base and J 3 bases, with 19 bases left between them. Germline loops: CDR1 MDHEN, CDR2 SYDVKM. CDR3: CASSLSQPLAGLNQPQHF. The CDR3 nucleotides are TGTGCCAGCAGTTTATCCCAGCCCCTAGCAGGGCTCAATCAGCCCCAGCATTTT.

The CDR3 sequence: CASSSLRRGLRVWETQYF. The CDR3 coding sequence is TGTGCCAGCAGTTCACTACGCCGTGGACTTAGGGTTTGGGAGACCCAGTACTTC. The chain combines TRBV12-3 or TRBV12-4 with TRBJ2-5, with D maybe TRBD2 (5 bases). Trimming left V 4 bases short and J 5 bases short, with 26 bases between. There are 18 residues in the CDR3.

The genes are TRBV7-2 and TRBJ2-7, with 14 bases that match TRBD2. V was pared by 1 base and J by 5 bases, with 4 bases of the junction left unmatched. CDR1 and CDR2 from the germline V gene are SGHTA and FQGNSA. The CDR3 is made up of 16 amino acids. In nucleotides, the CDR3 is TGTGCCAGCAGCTTAGGACTAGCGGGGGGGATTAACGAGCAGTACTTC. Protein product: CASSLGLAGGINEQYF. Full variable domain (rest looked up from reference TRBV7-2 and TRBJ2-7): GAGVSQSPSNKVTEKGKDVELRCDPISGHTALYWYRQSLGQGLEFLIYFQGNSAPDKSGLPSDRFSAERTGGSVSTLTIQRTQQEDSAVYLCASSLGLAGGINEQYFGPGTRLTVT.

V gene TRBV12-3 or TRBV12-4 combines with J gene TRBJ2-2; D possibly corresponds to TRBD1 (7 bases). V was trimmed by 3 bases and J by 5 bases, leaving 13 bases between them. This CDR3 is built from 15 residues. In nucleotides, the CDR3 is TGTGCCAGCAGTTTCGCCAGGGGGAGGACCGGGGAGCTGTTTTTT. Protein sequence: CASSFARGRTGELFF.

This clonotype was recorded many times. The V and J genes are TRBV7-2 and TRBJ2-1, with no clear D. This CDR3 contains 15 residues. Germline CDR1 reads SGHTA; CDR2 reads FQGNSA. Trimming took off 1 base at V and 7 bases at J, with 14 bases between the two ends. The CDR3 bases are TGTGCCAGCAGCTTAGTCGAATGGGGTCGGAATGAGCAGTTCTTC. It specifies CASSLVEWGRNEQFF.

V usage is TRBV24-1 and J usage is TRBJ2-1, with 14 bases identical to TRBD2. Germline values: CDR1 KGHDR, CDR2 SFDVKD. V lost 2 bases and J lost 6; bases outside the gene matches: 2. This CDR3 is 16 amino acids long. This chain's CDR3 is CATSDYGTSGGNEQFF. DNA for the CDR3: TGTGCCACCAGTGATTACGGGACTAGCGGGGGCAATGAGCAGTTCTTC.

The rearrangement joins TRBV27 to TRBJ2-7; a weak D match, TRBD2 (5 bases). The CDR3 sequence is 14 residues long. The V end was cut by 5 bases, the J end by 2 bases, with 13 bases between. Germline CDR1 is MNHEY and CDR2 is SMNVEV (reference sequence). The CDR3 sequence is CASSQFRETYEQYF. The CDR3 DNA reads as TGTGCCAGCAGTCAATTTCGGGAAACCTACGAGCAGTACTTC.

The J gene is TRBJ2-2, the V gene TRBV7-9; TRBD1 agrees at 8 bases. The CDR3 covers 16 residues. Germline V gene data show CDR1 as SEHNR and CDR2 as FQNEAQ (reference sequence). With 5 bases clipped from V and 4 bases from J, the junction kept 9 bases outside the gene matches. This CDR3 is CASSPRTGGFTGELFF. In nucleotides, the CDR3 is TGTGCCAGCAGCCCCCGCACAGGGGGTTTCACCGGGGAGCTGTTTTTT.

This rearrangement joins TRBV11-2 to TRBJ2-7; 8 positions agree with TRBD1. After removal of 5 bases from V and 1 base from J, the junction contained 7 bases not matched to a gene. CDR3 length: 15 amino acids. Germline V CDR1 and CDR2: SGHAT, FQNNGV. This chain's CDR3 is CASSPTGVRSYEQYF. The CDR3, as DNA: TGTGCCAGCAGCCCGACAGGGGTTCGATCCTACGAGCAGTACTTC.